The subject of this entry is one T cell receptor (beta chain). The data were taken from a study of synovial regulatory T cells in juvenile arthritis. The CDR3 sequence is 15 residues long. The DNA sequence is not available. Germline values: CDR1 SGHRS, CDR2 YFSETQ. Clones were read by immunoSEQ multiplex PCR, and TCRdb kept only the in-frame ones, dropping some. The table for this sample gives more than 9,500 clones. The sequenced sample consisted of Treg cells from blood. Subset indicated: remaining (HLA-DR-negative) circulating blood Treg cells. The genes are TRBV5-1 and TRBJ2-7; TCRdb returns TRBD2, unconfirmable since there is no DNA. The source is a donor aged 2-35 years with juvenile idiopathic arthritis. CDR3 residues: CASSLRTSGGLGQYF.